Below, 20 T cell receptor beta chains from the same sample are listed, as sequenced in a study of OX40 agonist ivuxolimab in advanced cancers. Profiling relied on immunoSEQ multiplex PCR, and the TCRdb table lists in-frame clones only, not all of them. The sample has fewer than 45,000 clones, 70% to 90% seen once; the top ten hold roughly an eighth. The sample consisted of CD4+ or CD8+ T cells sorted from blood, taken in a trial of the OX40 agonist ivuxolimab. These receptors all come from an adult with an advanced solid tumor such as melanoma, head and neck, liver or kidney cancer.

The V gene is TRBV6-5, the J gene TRBJ2-7, with D perhaps matching TRBD1 or TRBD2 (6 bases each). V was clipped by 4 bases and J by 3 bases, with 10 bases between them. The length of the CDR3 is 13 residues. CDR1 MNHEY and CDR2 SVGAGI come from the germline V gene. The CDR3 region is CASSLGGRYEQYF. Here the CDR3 DNA reads TGTGCCAGCAGTTTAGGGGGGCGCTACGAGCAGTACTTC.

V usage is TRBV6-4 and J usage is TRBJ1-1; 9 nucleotides align to TRBD1. V gave up 6 bases and J gave up 3 bases; unmatched junction bases: 8. The CDR3 is 15 residues long. Per the germline V gene, CDR1 is MRHNA and CDR2 is SNTAGT. DNA for the CDR3: TGTGCCAGCAGGGACAGGGGCGCGACGGACACTGAAGCTTTCTTT. Protein: CASRDRGATDTEAFF.

This chain links TRBV27 with TRBJ2-7, with no clear D. V gave up 0 bases and J gave up 5 bases, with 14 bases separating them. Looked up from germline, CDR1 is MNHEY and CDR2 is SMNVEV (reference sequence). The CDR3 extends over 15 amino acids. The CDR3 protein is CASSLSYLFSHEQYF. DNA of the CDR3: TGTGCCAGCAGTTTATCATACCTTTTTTCCCACGAGCAGTACTTC.

This chain connects TRBV27 to TRBJ2-1, with 9 positions matching TRBD2. CDR1 and CDR2 (germline): MNHEY, SMNVEV (reference sequence). With 3 bases clipped from V and 6 bases from J, the junction kept 3 bases outside the gene matches. The CDR3 runs to 14 residues. The CDR3 region is CASSFRAGGNEQFF. The CDR3 DNA follows: TGTGCCAGCAGTTTTAGAGCGGGAGGCAATGAGCAGTTCTTC.

The CDR3 DNA reads as TGTGCCAGCCCCCCCAGACTGCACACTGAAGCTTTCTTT. Amino acids: CASPPRLHTEAFF. The chain employs TRBV25-1 and TRBJ1-1; D uncertain. CDR3 length equals 13 residues. Per germline, CDR1 MGHDK and CDR2 SYGVNS. Trimming stripped 8 bases from V and 3 bases from J, with 13 bases between.

This chain connects TRBV6-5 to TRBJ1-2; maybe TRBD1 (6 bases). Trimming pared 5 bases from V and 8 bases from J, leaving 12 bases between. There are 12 residues in the CDR3. Per germline, CDR1 MNHEY and CDR2 SVGAGI. CDR3 bases: TGTGCCAGCAGTGCCGGGGGCGACGGCTACACCTTC. Encoded protein: CASSAGGDGYTF.

The rearrangement links TRBV10-2 to TRBJ2-1; D unclear. This CDR3 has 11 amino acids. CDR1 is WSHSY, CDR2 SAAADI, per germline. The V gene lost 2 bases and the J gene lost 12 bases, with 8 bases spanning the gap. The CDR3 is CASSEGISQFF. The CDR3 region has the DNA TGCGCCAGCAGTGAGGGGATTTCGCAGTTCTTC.

This rearrangement joins TRBV2 to TRBJ2-3, with 10 bases aligning to TRBD1. Germline assignment: CDR1 SNHLY and CDR2 FYNNEI. CDR3 length: 15 amino acids. V lost 10 bases and J lost 6; bases outside the gene matches: 13. The CDR3 loop reads CAITQTGGALDTQYF. DNA of the CDR3: TGTGCCATTACCCAGACAGGGGGCGCGTTGGATACGCAGTATTTT.

The chain combines TRBV30 with TRBJ2-1; D unclear. V shed 5 bases and J shed 0 bases, with 11 bases lying between them. Germline loops: CDR1 GTSNPN, CDR2 SVGIG (reference sequence). The CDR3 covers 14 residues. The chain's CDR3 is CAWSGLNSYNEQFF. The CDR3 DNA reads as TGTGCCTGGTCCGGGCTAAACTCCTACAATGAGCAGTTCTTC.

The gene calls are TRBV25-1 and TRBJ1-1; a weak D match, TRBD1 (5 bases). The CDR3 totals 12 residues. Germline V lookup: CDR1 MGHDK, CDR2 SYGVNS. The ends were cut back, 1 base at V and 11 bases at J, with 11 bases in the middle. CDR3 amino acids: CASSESGGGAFF. The CDR3 DNA is TGTGCCAGCAGTGAATCGGGCGGGGGTGCTTTCTTT.

The chain employs TRBV29-1 and TRBJ1-2, with D maybe TRBD1 (6 bases). The CDR3 spans 12 residues. CDR1 SQVTM and CDR2 ANQGSEA come from the germline V gene. V was clipped by 8 bases and J by 6 bases, with 16 bases between them. CDR3 sequence (DNA): TGCAGCACTTCCACAGGGTCAAATGGCTACACCTTC. This encodes CSTSTGSNGYTF.

The CDR3: CASSIRDSYEQYF. The CDR3, as DNA: TGTGCCAGCAGCATTAGGGACAGTTACGAGCAGTACTTC. V is TRBV27 and J is TRBJ2-7; 7 nucleotides align to TRBD1. Trimming took 6 bases from V and 4 from J; bases not matched to a gene: 6. Germline CDR1 is MNHEY and CDR2 is SMNVEV (reference sequence). CDR3 length equals 13 residues.

By proportion, this clone is medium-sized. This chain uses TRBV29-1 with TRBJ2-1; 11 bases line up with TRBD2. Germline V CDR1 and CDR2: SQVTM, ANQGSEA. There are 19 residues in the CDR3. After removal of 7 bases from V and 8 bases from J, the junction contained 25 bases not matched to a gene. As DNA, the CDR3 is TGCAGCGCCCTAGGACAACTAGCGGGAGCCCGTGAACTGAGGGATGAGCAGTTCTTC. It codes for CSALGQLAGARELRDEQFF.

The genes are TRBV9 and TRBJ1-1, with 7 bases aligning to TRBD1. Trimming removed 3 bases from V and 3 bases from J; junction bases left unmatched: 11. Germline-derived CDR1 and CDR2 are SGDLS and YYNGEE. CDR3 size: 16 residues. The CDR3 nucleotides read TGTGCCAGCAGCGCCCACAGGGGATGGGGGGACACTGAAGCTTTCTTT. Translated, it gives CASSAHRGWGDTEAFF.

The chain carries TRBV7-6 and TRBJ1-1; D is ambiguous. Trimming pared 5 bases from V and 0 bases from J, leaving 4 bases between. Germline V gene sequence: CDR1 SGHVS, CDR2 FNYEAQ. This CDR3 spans 12 amino acids. The CDR3 DNA reads TGTGCCAGCAGCAACATGAACACTGAAGCTTTCTTT. It codes for CASSNMNTEAFF. The variable domain in full, with the rest retrieved from reference TRBV7-6 and TRBJ1-1, is GAGVSQSPRYKVTKRGQDVALRCDPISGHVSLYWYRQALGQGPEFLTYFNYEAQQDKSGLPNDRFSAERPEGSISTLTIQRTEQRDSAMYRCASSNMNTEAFFGQGTRLTVV.

V gene TRBV6-5 combines with J gene TRBJ2-7; 12 positions match TRBD1. Germline CDR1 and CDR2: MNHEY and SVGAGI. J was trimmed by 4 bases and V by 5 bases; bases with no gene match: 6. This CDR3 is built from 15 residues. CDR3 in DNA: TGTGCCAGCAGTAACCCGGGACAGGGGGCTTACGAGCAGTACTTC. Translating it yields CASSNPGQGAYEQYF.

V gene TRBV25-1 combines with J gene TRBJ2-7; no reliable D call. V lost 2 bases and J lost 5, with 13 bases in between. This CDR3 has 14 amino acids. Looked up from germline, CDR1 is MGHDK and CDR2 is SYGVNS. This CDR3 reads CASSELGSPDEQYF. In DNA form, the CDR3 reads TGTGCCAGCAGTGAACTGGGATCGCCCGACGAGCAGTACTTC.

This chain uses TRBV4-1 with TRBJ2-7, with TRBD2 as a possible D gene (6 bases). There are 17 residues in the CDR3. V shed 3 bases and J shed 6 bases, with 24 bases lying between them. The germline gives CDR1 MGHRA, CDR2 YSYEKL. CDR3 nucleotides: TGCGCCAGCAGCCAGATCGGGAGTGGGCCGGGGTATGCCGAGCAGTACTTC. This translates into CASSQIGSGPGYAEQYF.

This chain links TRBV30 with TRBJ1-2; TRBD1 matches at 10 bases. Germline V CDR1 and CDR2: GTSNPN, SVGIG (reference sequence). The J segment lost 5 bases and the V segment lost 0 bases, leaving 0 bases of the junction unmatched. The CDR3 runs to 13 residues. The CDR3 nucleotides read TGTGCCTGGAGTGTGGACAGGGGGTATGGCTACACCTTC. Protein product: CAWSVDRGYGYTF.

The chain links TRBV19 to TRBJ1-1; D ambiguous. The germline gives CDR1 LNHDA, CDR2 SQIVND (reference sequence). The CDR3 is 13 amino acids. The V end was cut by 8 bases, the J end by 6 bases, with 16 bases between. CDR3 nucleotides: TGTGCCAGTGCAGAGTTTTCGACTGCTGAAGCTTTCTTT. It translates to CASAEFSTAEAFF. The full variable domain, in which reference TRBV19 and TRBJ1-1 provide the parts outside the CDR3, is DGGITQSPKYLFRKEGQNVTLSCEQNLNHDAMYWYRQDPGQGLRLIYYSQIVNDFQKGDIAEGYSVSREKKESFPLTVTSAQKNPTAFYLCASAEFSTAEAFFGQGTRLTVV.